This T cell receptor (beta chain) appears in the sequencing data of a study of blood T cells in healthy people across ages. In its sample, this clonotype was seen many times. CDR1 MDHEN and CDR2 SYDVKM come from the germline V gene. There are 10 residues in the CDR3. With a J-beta primer mix and a sample-barcoded 5' primer, a second PCR ran about 6 to 11 cycles. TCRdb independently ran MiXCR on the 5' RACE reads; one entry per CDR3 protein. The sample holds 600,000 or so distinct CDR3 sequences, about 30% seen once. The rearrangement uses TRBV28 and TRBJ1-1; D is unresolved. The clonotype was recovered from a woman at least 80 years old in good health. Sequencing used blood. CDR3 DNA: TGTGCACTTATGAACACTGAAGCTTTCTTT. Protein sequence: CALMNTEAFF.